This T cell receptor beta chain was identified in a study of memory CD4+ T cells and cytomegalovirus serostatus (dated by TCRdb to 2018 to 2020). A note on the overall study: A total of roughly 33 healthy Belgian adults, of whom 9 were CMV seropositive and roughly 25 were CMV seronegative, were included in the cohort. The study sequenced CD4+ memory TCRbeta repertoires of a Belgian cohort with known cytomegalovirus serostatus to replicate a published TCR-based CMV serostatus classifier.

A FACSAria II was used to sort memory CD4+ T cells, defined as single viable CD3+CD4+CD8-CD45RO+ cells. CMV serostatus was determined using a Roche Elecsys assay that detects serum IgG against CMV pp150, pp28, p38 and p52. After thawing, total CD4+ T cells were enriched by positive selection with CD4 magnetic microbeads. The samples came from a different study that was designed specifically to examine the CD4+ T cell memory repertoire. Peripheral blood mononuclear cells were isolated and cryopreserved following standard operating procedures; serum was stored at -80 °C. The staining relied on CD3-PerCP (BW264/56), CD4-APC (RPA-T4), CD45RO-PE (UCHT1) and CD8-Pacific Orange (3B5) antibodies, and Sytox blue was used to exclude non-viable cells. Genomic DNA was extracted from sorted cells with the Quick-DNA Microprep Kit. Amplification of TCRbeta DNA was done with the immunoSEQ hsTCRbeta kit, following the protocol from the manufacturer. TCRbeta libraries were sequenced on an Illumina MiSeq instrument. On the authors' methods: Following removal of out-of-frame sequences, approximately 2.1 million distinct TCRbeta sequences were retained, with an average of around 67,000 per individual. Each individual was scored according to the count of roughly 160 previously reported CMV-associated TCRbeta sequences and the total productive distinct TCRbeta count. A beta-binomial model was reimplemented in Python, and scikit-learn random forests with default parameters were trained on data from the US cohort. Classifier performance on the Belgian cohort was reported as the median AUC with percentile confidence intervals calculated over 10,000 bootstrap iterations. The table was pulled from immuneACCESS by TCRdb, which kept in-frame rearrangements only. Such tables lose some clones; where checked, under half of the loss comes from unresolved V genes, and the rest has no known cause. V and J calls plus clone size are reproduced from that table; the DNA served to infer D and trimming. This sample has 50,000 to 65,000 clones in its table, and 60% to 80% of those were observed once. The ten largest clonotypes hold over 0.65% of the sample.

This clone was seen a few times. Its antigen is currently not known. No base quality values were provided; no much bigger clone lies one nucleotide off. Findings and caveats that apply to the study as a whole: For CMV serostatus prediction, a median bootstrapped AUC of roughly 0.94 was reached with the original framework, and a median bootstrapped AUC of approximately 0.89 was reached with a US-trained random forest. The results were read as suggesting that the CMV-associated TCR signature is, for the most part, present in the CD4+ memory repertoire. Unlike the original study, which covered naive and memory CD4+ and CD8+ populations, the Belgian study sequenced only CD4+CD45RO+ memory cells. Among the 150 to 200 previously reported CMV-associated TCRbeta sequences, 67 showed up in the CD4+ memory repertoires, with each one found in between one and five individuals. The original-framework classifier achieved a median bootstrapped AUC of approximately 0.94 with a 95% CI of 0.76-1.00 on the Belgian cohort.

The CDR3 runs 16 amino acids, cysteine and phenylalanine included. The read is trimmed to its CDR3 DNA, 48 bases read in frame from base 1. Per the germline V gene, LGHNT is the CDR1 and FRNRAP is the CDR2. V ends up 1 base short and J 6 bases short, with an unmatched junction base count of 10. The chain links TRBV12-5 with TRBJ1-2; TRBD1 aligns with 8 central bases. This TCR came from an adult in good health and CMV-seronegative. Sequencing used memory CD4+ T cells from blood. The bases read TGTGCTAGTGGTTTGGATTTGACAGGGGCGGTGAATGGCTACACCTTC. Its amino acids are CASGLDLTGAVNGYTF.